Below are 18 T cell receptor beta chains sequenced from a single sample in a study of shared clonotypes between healthy human individuals. The assay was immunoSEQ multiplex PCR, and TCRdb's table has in-frame clones only and misses some. The table includes around 980,000 clones, around 78% detected once. Specimen: memory CD4+ T cells from PBMCs. Noted subset: CD45RA-negative fraction. The receptors were sampled from a man in his late teens or twenties in good health. Some clones in this sample may be carry-over from other donors' samples.

The chain has TRBV7-9 and TRBJ2-5; TRBD1 might be the D (6 bases). The CDR3 is 13 residues long. Germline CDR1 and CDR2: SEHNR and FQNEAQ (reference sequence). V was shortened by 9 bases and J by 2 bases, with 13 bases between the two germline ends. The CDR3 region is CASANRVQETQYF. The CDR3 DNA reads TGTGCCAGTGCTAACAGGGTACAAGAGACCCAGTACTTC.

The V call is TRBV7-2, the J call TRBJ2-3, with D unresolved. The CDR3 has 13 amino acids. Trimming pared 1 base from V and 5 bases from J, leaving 7 bases between. Germline V gene sequence: CDR1 SGHTA, CDR2 FQGNSA. The CDR3 DNA follows: TGTGCCAGCAGCTTAGGGTTTCGAGATACGCAGTATTTT. This translates into CASSLGFRDTQYF.

This chain connects TRBV28 to TRBJ2-7; the match to TRBD2 covers 11 bases. This CDR3 region has 13 residues. Unmatched junction bases numbered 6, after V lost 8 bases and J lost 6 bases. Germline V CDR1 and CDR2: MDHEN, SYDVKM. The DNA for the CDR3 is TGTGCCAGCTTTAGCGGGAGGGAGTTCGAGCAGTACTTC. It is translated as CASFSGREFEQYF.

This sequence joins TRBV27 and TRBJ2-1; D is possibly TRBD2 (7 bases). In germline, CDR1 is MNHEY, CDR2 SMNVEV (reference sequence). The V end lost 4 bases, the J end lost 5 bases, and 21 bases lay between the germline ends. The CDR3 spans 17 residues. CDR3 residues: CASSSERGGRGNNEQFF. CDR3 coding DNA: TGTGCCAGCAGTTCCGAAAGGGGGGGGAGAGGGAACAATGAGCAGTTCTTC.

Ten or more counts support this clone. The V and J genes are TRBV27 and TRBJ1-4, with a possible D match to TRBD1 (5 bases). The germline CDR1 and CDR2 sequences are MNHEY and SMNVEV (reference sequence). The V end was cut by 7 bases, the J end by 8 bases, with 17 bases between. CDR3 size: 14 residues. The CDR3 DNA sequence: TGTGCCAGCAAAGTGGGACGGGGAAGGGAAAAACTGTTTTTT. It codes for CASKVGRGREKLFF.

This clone was found a few times. V is TRBV7-3 and J is TRBJ1-1; 7 positions agree with TRBD1. CDR1 SGHTA and CDR2 FQGTGA come from the germline V gene. Trimming took 3 bases from V and 6 from J; bases not matched to a gene: 4. This CDR3 region has 13 residues. CDR3 loop: CASSLTGISEAFF. As DNA, the CDR3 is TGTGCCAGCAGCTTGACAGGGATCTCTGAAGCTTTCTTT.

Remarks on this clone: With a far larger clone one base away, a read error is the likely cause. This sequence joins TRBV2 and TRBJ1-4; tentatively, D is TRBD1 (5 bases). Germline CDR1 SNHLY, CDR2 FYNNEI. The CDR3 is made up of 15 amino acids. The ends were cut back, 8 bases at V and 3 bases at J, with 16 bases in the middle. Here the CDR3 reads CASGQGGAANEKLFF. CDR3 sequence (DNA): TGTGCCAGCGGCCAAGGAGGGGCTGCTAATGAAAAACTGTTTTTT.

This chain joins TRBV6-5 and TRBJ2-2; tentative D call: TRBD2 (6 bases). Trimming took off 5 bases at V and 3 bases at J, with 10 bases between the two ends. The CDR3 is 14 residues long. CDR1 and CDR2 (germline): MNHEY, SVGAGI. The CDR3 loop is CASSRGLYTGELFF. The CDR3 DNA sequence: TGTGCCAGCAGTAGGGGACTTTACACCGGGGAGCTGTTTTTT.

This chain connects TRBV30 to TRBJ2-2, with a tentative D call TRBD2 (5 bases). The V gene's germline CDR1 is GTSNPN and CDR2 SVGIG (reference sequence). The V and J ends lost 4 bases and 4 bases respectively, with 13 bases between them. This CDR3 has 14 residues. CDR3 residues: CAWNEGAGTGELFF. The CDR3 bases are TGTGCCTGGAATGAGGGCGCGGGCACCGGGGAGCTGTTTTTT.

The chain has TRBV6-6 and TRBJ1-2; D is uncertain. The CDR3 runs to 14 residues. The V end was cut by 0 bases, the J end by 2 bases, with 7 bases between. Per germline, CDR1 MNHNY and CDR2 SVGAGI (reference sequence). CDR3 bases: TGTGCCAGCAGTTACTCAGCTTTGAACTATGGCTACACCTTC. Its protein is CASSYSALNYGYTF.

The V call is TRBV2, the J call TRBJ1-5; no definite D call. V lost 5 bases, J lost 3 bases, and 14 bases lay in between. The CDR3 runs 15 residues. The germline gives CDR1 SNHLY, CDR2 FYNNEI. The CDR3 region has the DNA TGTGCCAGCAGTTTGGAGCAGATGCCCAATCAGCCCCAGCATTTT. This gives the protein CASSLEQMPNQPQHF.

Of note for this clone: In the same sample, other DNA sequences code for this CDR3. The V and J genes are TRBV11-2 and TRBJ1-2, with D unresolved. V was clipped by 1 base and J by 2 bases, with 8 bases between them. Germline V lookup: CDR1 SGHAT, CDR2 FQNNGV. This CDR3 spans 14 amino acids. CDR3 protein: CASSLGSGNYGYTF. The CDR3 DNA follows: TGTGCCAGCAGCTTAGGATCCGGCAACTATGGCTACACCTTC.

The chain couples TRBV28 to TRBJ1-5; D might be TRBD1 (6 bases). The V end lost 6 bases, the J end lost 7 bases, and 16 bases lay between the germline ends. Germline-derived CDR1 and CDR2 are MDHEN and SYDVKM. The CDR3 is made up of 14 amino acids. The CDR3 here is CASSRGGTAQPQHF. The CDR3 bases are TGTGCCAGCAGCCGAGGGGGTACCGCGCAGCCCCAGCATTTT.

In this sample, this clone turned up once. The chain couples TRBV9 to TRBJ1-5; tentative D call: TRBD1 (5 bases). The V and J ends lost 4 bases and 0 bases respectively, with 23 bases between them. The germline V gene encodes CDR1 SGDLS and CDR2 YYNGEE. This CDR3 has 19 amino acids. CDR3 nucleotides: TGTGCCAGCAGCTTCAGAACCGGGGCGGAGACATATAGCAATCAGCCCCAGCATTTT. Protein sequence: CASSFRTGAETYSNQPQHF.

This clone was detected ten times or more. The V gene is TRBV5-6, the J gene TRBJ2-1; no clear D gene. This CDR3 is built from 12 residues. Germline assignment: CDR1 SGHDT and CDR2 YYEEEE. Trimming took 2 bases from V and 10 from J, leaving 10 bases between them. CDR3 sequence: CASSFTDREQFF. For the CDR3, the DNA is TGTGCCAGCAGCTTTACTGACCGAGAGCAGTTCTTC.

The chain is built from TRBV5-1 and TRBJ2-2; D is unresolved. This CDR3 region has 14 residues. CDR1 and CDR2 (germline): SGHRS, YFSETQ. V was clipped by 2 bases and J by 1 base, with 6 bases between them. DNA of the CDR3: TGCGCCAGCAGCTTTGACAAGAACACCGGGGAGCTGTTTTTT. Its translation is CASSFDKNTGELFF. The variable domain in full, with the rest retrieved from reference TRBV5-1 and TRBJ2-2, is KAGVTQTPRYLIKTRGQQVTLSCSPISGHRSVSWYQQTPGQGLQFLFEYFSETQRNKGNFPGRFSGRQFSNSRSEMNVSTLELGDSALYLCASSFDKNTGELFFGEGSRLTVL.

The chain has TRBV5-1 and TRBJ2-7; unclear D gene. The CDR3 covers 14 residues. Germline CDR1 is SGHRS and CDR2 is YFSETQ. With 4 bases removed from V and 1 base from J, the gap between germline ends came to 12 bases. CDR3 nucleotides: TGCGCCAGCAGCCTTACCATCGAGTCCTACGAGCAGTACTTC. Amino acid sequence: CASSLTIESYEQYF. The variable domain in full, with the rest retrieved from reference TRBV5-1 and TRBJ2-7, is KAGVTQTPRYLIKTRGQQVTLSCSPISGHRSVSWYQQTPGQGLQFLFEYFSETQRNKGNFPGRFSGRQFSNSRSEMNVSTLELGDSALYLCASSLTIESYEQYFGPGTRLTVT.

This clone was observed a handful of times. V gene TRBV11-2 combines with J gene TRBJ2-2, with 7 positions matching TRBD2. This CDR3 is built from 14 residues. Germline CDR1 SGHAT, CDR2 FQNNGV. The J segment lost 4 bases and the V segment lost 8 bases, leaving 7 bases of the junction unmatched. CDR3 bases: TGTGCCAGCGGTAGCGGGTTAGGCACCGGGGAGCTGTTTTTT. Translating gives CASGSGLGTGELFF.